This T cell receptor beta chain was obtained from a study of T cells in Graves' hyperthyroidism and ophthalmopathy. Study observations and caveats: Stable hyperthyroidism was separated from ophthalmopathy by a model based on 13 V-J features.

This clonotype was observed many times. Its antigen is undetermined. Germline CDR1 and CDR2: MNHEY and SVGEGT. The CDR3 covers 18 residues. V lost 6 bases and J lost 4; bases outside the gene matches: 16. RNA transcripts provided the source from which TCR beta CDR3 regions were amplified. RT-PCR in the first round (using the HTBI primer set) targeted the TCR CDR3. TCRdb reprocessed the multiplex PCR reads with MiXCR, giving one entry per CDR3 protein. This table holds about 620,000 distinct CDR3 sequences, 15% to 20% found once. Sequenced input: blood. The rearrangement links TRBV6-2 or TRBV6-3 to TRBJ2-5; 11 bases are shared with TRBD1. The source of this sequence is a woman in her twenties or thirties with Graves' hyperthyroidism. For the CDR3, the DNA is TGTGCCAGCAGCGAACCGCCCTTGTGGACAGGGGGCGGAGAGACCCAGTACTTC. This gives the protein CASSEPPLWTGGGETQYF.